Below are 12 T cell receptor beta chains sequenced from a single sample in a study of vaccination effects on CD4 cells after COVID-19. Their cognate antigens are unknown. Assay: immunoSEQ multiplex PCR; the TCRdb copy retains only in-frame clones and omits some. This table holds 30,000 to 35,000 clones, 60% to 75% found once. Antigen-specific CD4+ T cells were first expanded with viral peptide pools by the ViraFEST assay and only then sequenced. With approximately 9 days of culture completed, CD4+ T cells were isolated. The study found no prior SARS-CoV-2 infection in the vaccine recipients, who tested negative for nucleocapsid antibodies. Sequenced here: CD4+ T cells from PBMCs cultured with HCoV-OC43 spike peptides, sampled before COVID-19 vaccination. Described subset: HCoV-OC43 spike overlapping peptide pool stimulation. These receptors all come from a human donor who received a COVID-19 vaccine.

This chain uses TRBV4-2 with TRBJ1-3; unclear D gene. Germline lookup yields CDR1 LGHNA and CDR2 YNFKEQ. The V and J ends lost 0 bases and 8 bases respectively, with 5 bases between them. The CDR3 length is 12 residues. In DNA, the CDR3 is TGTGCCAGCAGCCAAGATAGATACACCATATATTTT. It translates to CASSQDRYTIYF.

This clone has only one observation. This rearrangement joins TRBV3-1 (or the pseudogene TRBV3-2) to TRBJ1-1, with a tentative D call TRBD1 (6 bases). The germline gives CDR1 LGHDT, CDR2 YNNKEL (reference sequence). V was trimmed by 4 bases and J by 5 bases, leaving 14 bases between them. This CDR3 spans 14 amino acids. For the CDR3, the DNA is TGTGCCAGCAGCCCTTCTAGGGGGGGTACTGAAGCTTTCTTT. Translating it yields CASSPSRGGTEAFF.

This clone was found a few times. This chain uses TRBV7-8 with TRBJ1-3; D unclear. The V and J ends lost 5 bases and 7 bases respectively, with 6 bases between them. The CDR3 extends over 11 amino acids. CDR1 SGHVS and CDR2 FQNEAQ come from the germline V gene. CDR3 region: CASSLGNTIYF. The CDR3 coding sequence is TGTGCCAGCAGCCTTGGTAACACCATATATTTT.

The sample holds a few counts of this clone. The rearrangement joins TRBV4-3 to TRBJ1-3, with 7 bases aligning to TRBD1. Looked up from germline, CDR1 is LGHNA and CDR2 is YSLEER. V gave up 3 bases and J gave up 0 bases; unmatched junction bases: 8. This CDR3 spans 17 amino acids. CDR3 residues: CASSQTWDRASGNTIYF. DNA of the CDR3: TGCGCCAGCAGCCAGACATGGGACAGAGCCTCTGGAAACACCATATATTTT.

The V call is TRBV7-8, the J call TRBJ2-1; 9 bases map to TRBD2. The CDR3 is 15 amino acids. J lost 4 bases, V lost 1 base, and 2 bases had no gene match. Germline loops: CDR1 SGHVS, CDR2 FQNEAQ. The CDR3, as DNA: TGTGCCAGCAGCTTAGTAGCGGGAGAGTACAATGAGCAGTTCTTC. It encodes CASSLVAGEYNEQFF.

This clone was observed a few times. This rearrangement joins TRBV6-5 to TRBJ1-1, with a possible D match to TRBD1 (5 bases). Germline V CDR1 and CDR2: MNHEY, SVGAGI. The CDR3 is made up of 12 amino acids. The germline V and J ends were trimmed by 6 bases and 5 bases, with 10 bases remaining between them. CDR3 in amino acids: CASRLKGTEAFF. CDR3 bases: TGTGCCAGCAGATTAAAGGGGACTGAAGCTTTCTTT.

The rearrangement uses TRBV20-1 and TRBJ1-5; possible D gene TRBD1, 6 bases. Germline CDR1 reads DFQATT; CDR2 reads SNEGSKA (reference sequence). This CDR3 comprises 15 residues. The V and J ends lost 3 bases and 2 bases respectively, with 14 bases between them. This CDR3 reads CSASLGGIGNQPQHF. In nucleotides, the CDR3 is TGCAGTGCTAGTTTGGGGGGCATCGGCAATCAGCCCCAGCATTTT.

The V call is TRBV10-3, the J call TRBJ2-3, with 12 bases aligning to TRBD2. From germline, CDR1 is ENHRY and CDR2 SYGVKD. V shed 0 bases, J shed 1 base, and the junction held 2 bases outside the gene matches. CDR3 length: 17 amino acids. The CDR3 here is CAISESTSGRGTDTQYF. The CDR3 nucleotides are TGTGCCATCAGTGAGTCGACTAGCGGGAGAGGCACAGATACGCAGTATTTT.

V gene TRBV15 combines with J gene TRBJ1-4; D call uncertain. V lost 0 bases to trimming and J lost 0 bases, with 8 bases between them. In germline, CDR1 is LNHNV, CDR2 YYDKDF (reference sequence). CDR3 length: 16 amino acids. For the CDR3, the DNA is TGTGCCACCAGCAGAGATCAACGCGCAACTAATGAAAAACTGTTTTTT. Its protein product is CATSRDQRATNEKLFF. Full variable domain (remainder filled in from reference TRBV15 and TRBJ1-4): DAMVIQNPRYQVTQFGKPVTLSCSQTLNHNVMYWYQQKSSQAPKLLFHYYDKDFNNEADTPDNFQSRRPNTSFCFLDIRSPGLGDTAMYLCATSRDQRATNEKLFFGSGTQLSVL.

This chain joins TRBV11-2 and TRBJ2-3; D not certain. In germline, CDR1 is SGHAT, CDR2 FQNNGV. The CDR3 spans 12 residues. Deletions cut 0 bases from V and 5 bases from J, with 3 bases between. The CDR3 region has the DNA TGTGCCAGCAGCTTAGATTTAGATACGCAGTATTTT. Protein sequence: CASSLDLDTQYF.

This rearrangement joins TRBV29-1 to TRBJ2-3, with 9 bases identical to TRBD2. The CDR3 runs to 14 residues. CDR1 SQVTM and CDR2 ANQGSEA come from the germline V gene. V gave up 7 bases and J gave up 0 bases; unmatched junction bases: 5. The CDR3 reads CSARLAASTDTQYF. The CDR3 DNA reads TGCAGCGCCCGACTAGCGGCTAGCACAGATACGCAGTATTTT.

This clone has just a few counts. This rearrangement joins TRBV7-9 to TRBJ1-3; D perhaps matches TRBD1 (6 bases). The CDR3 contains 13 residues. The V end lost 3 bases, the J end lost 4 bases, and 7 bases lay between the germline ends. CDR1 SEHNR and CDR2 FQNEAQ come from the germline V gene (reference sequence). The CDR3 sequence is CASSLGAGNTIYF. The CDR3 bases are TGTGCCAGCAGCTTGGGGGCAGGAAACACCATATATTTT.